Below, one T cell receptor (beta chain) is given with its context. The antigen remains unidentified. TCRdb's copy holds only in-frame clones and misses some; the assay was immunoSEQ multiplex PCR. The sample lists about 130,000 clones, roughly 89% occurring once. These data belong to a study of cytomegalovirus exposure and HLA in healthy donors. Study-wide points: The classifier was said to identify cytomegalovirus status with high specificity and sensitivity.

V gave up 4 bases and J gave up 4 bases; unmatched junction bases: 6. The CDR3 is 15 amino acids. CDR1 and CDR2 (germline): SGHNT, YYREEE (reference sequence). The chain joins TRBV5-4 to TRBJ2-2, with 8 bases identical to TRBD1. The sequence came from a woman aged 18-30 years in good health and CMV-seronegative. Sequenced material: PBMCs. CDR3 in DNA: TGTGCCAGCAGCGCCCAGGACAGGGCCACCGGGGAGCTGTTTTTT. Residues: CASSAQDRATGELFF.